The clone carrying this TCR beta chain showed up just a few times. The antigen is undetermined. Repertoires were generated with immunoSEQ multiplex PCR, while TCRdb's copy carries only in-frame clones and drops some. Found here are about 1 million clones, 70% to 80% of them singletons; the top ten hold about 0.52%. The data belong to a study of shared clonotypes between healthy human individuals. Whole-study findings and limits: Generation probability values for non-shared clonotypes were lower than those for clonotypes shared by all four donors. Specimens sampled were limited to blood, with tissue repertoires likely differing.

Per germline, CDR1 SGHDT and CDR2 YYEEEE. Trimming removed 2 bases at V and 0 bases at J, with 11 bases between. CDR3 length: 15 amino acids. This clonotype was sampled from a man younger than 35 in good health. Some clones in this sample may be carry-over from other donors' samples. Sequencing was carried out using memory CD4+ T cells from PBMCs. Subset reported: CD45RA-negative fraction. This chain connects TRBV5-6 to TRBJ1-1; D possibly corresponds to TRBD1 (5 bases). CDR3 sequence reads: CASSLRRTLNTEAFF. The CDR3 DNA follows: TGTGCCAGCAGCTTACGTAGGACATTGAACACTGAAGCTTTCTTT.